This T cell receptor (beta chain) originates from a study of blood T cell repertoires in COVID-19. This table comes from immunoSEQ multiplex PCR, and its TCRdb copy is limited to in-frame clones, with some not included. Among roughly 410,000 clones listed, roughly 90% were seen once. J gave up 0 bases and V 6 bases, and 10 bases lay outside the gene matches. This CDR3 comprises 16 residues. In germline, CDR1 is SEHNR, CDR2 FQNEAQ (reference sequence). The sequence was obtained from a woman in her forties with COVID-19, enrolled during active disease. Material for sequencing was peripheral blood. This rearrangement joins TRBV7-9 to TRBJ2-5; TRBD1 matches at 7 bases. CDR3 nucleotide sequence: TGTGCCAGCAGTTCCAGGGGGAAGGGGGACCAAGAGACCCAGTACTTC. The encoded protein is CASSSRGKGDQETQYF.